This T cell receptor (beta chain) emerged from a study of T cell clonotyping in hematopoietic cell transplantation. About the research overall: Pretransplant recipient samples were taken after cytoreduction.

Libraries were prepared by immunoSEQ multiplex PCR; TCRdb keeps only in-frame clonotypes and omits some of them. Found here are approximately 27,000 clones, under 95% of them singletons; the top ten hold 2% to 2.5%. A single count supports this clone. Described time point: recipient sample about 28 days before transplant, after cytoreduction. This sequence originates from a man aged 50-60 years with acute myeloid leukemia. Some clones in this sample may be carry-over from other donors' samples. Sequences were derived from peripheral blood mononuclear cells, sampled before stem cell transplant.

This CDR3 reads CASSRDGPSYEQYF. As DNA, the CDR3 is TGTGCCAGCAGCAGAGACGGCCCCTCCTACGAGCAGTACTTC. The chain employs TRBV5-4 and TRBJ2-7; no clear D gene. V lost 4 bases and J 0 bases, leaving 11 bases between the germline ends. The germline gives CDR1 SGHNT, CDR2 YYREEE (reference sequence). The CDR3 covers 14 residues.